This is a list of T cell receptor beta chains from one sample in a study of early T cells in non-severe SARS-CoV-2 infection. TCRdb re-analysed the 5' RACE reads in MiXCR, keeping a single row per CDR3 protein. The data hold roughly 34,000 distinct CDR3 sequences, with approximately 4.6% observed a single time. Specimen: whole blood. These receptors originate from an adult who was a healthcare worker with PCR-confirmed SARS-CoV-2 infection or an uninfected control (not recorded which). Each CDR3 is given with its conserved first and last residue. Fields, in order: clone size, V gene, J gene, D gene, CDR3 DNA, CDR3 protein. A D gene is named only where the DNA matches it firmly. Size values are once, few and many counts, or a class for expanded clones, and some rows have none.

clone size: few
V gene: TRBV3-1
J gene: TRBJ2-2
D gene: NA
CDR3 DNA: TGTGCCAGCAGCCAAGAAGTTGGCGGCGGGGAGCTGTTTTTT
CDR3 protein: CASSQEVGGGELFF

clone size: many
V gene: TRBV2
J gene: TRBJ2-1
D gene: NA
CDR3 DNA: TGTGCCAGCACCCCGGGCGGGGGACACTCCTACAATGAGCAGTTCTTC
CDR3 protein: CASTPGGGHSYNEQFF

clone size: many
V gene: TRBV20-1
J gene: TRBJ2-1
D gene: TRBD2
CDR3 DNA: TGCAGTGCTAGAATTCACGGGACTAGATATGAGCAGTTCTTC
CDR3 protein: CSARIHGTRYEQFF

clone size: many
V gene: TRBV5-4
J gene: TRBJ1-2
D gene: NA
CDR3 DNA: TGTGCCAGCAGCTTGGGAGGGCGGAACTATGGCTACACCTTC
CDR3 protein: CASSLGGRNYGYTF

clone size: few
V gene: TRBV7-9
J gene: TRBJ1-1
D gene: NA
CDR3 DNA: TGTGCCAGCAGCCTGGAAGGGGGGTCTGAAGCTTTCTTT
CDR3 protein: CASSLEGGSEAFF

clone size: few
V gene: TRBV28
J gene: TRBJ2-7
D gene: TRBD1
CDR3 DNA: TGTGCCAGCAGCTCTGGTGTGTGGACAGGGGAACACGAGCAGTACTTC
CDR3 protein: CASSSGVWTGEHEQYF

clone size: many
V gene: TRBV7-8
J gene: TRBJ1-5
D gene: NA
CDR3 DNA: TGTGCCAGCAGCCCGTCACAGGTCGCTAGCAATCAGCCCCAGCATTTT
CDR3 protein: CASSPSQVASNQPQHF

clone size: few
V gene: TRBV28
J gene: TRBJ2-7
D gene: TRBD1
CDR3 DNA: TGTGCCAGCAGCGCGACAGGGGTGTCCTACGAGCAGTACTTC
CDR3 protein: CASSATGVSYEQYF

clone size: many
V gene: TRBV5-4
J gene: TRBJ2-7
D gene: NA
CDR3 DNA: TGTGCCAGCAGATATGGACAAGCCCCTCCAAGCGAGCAGTACTTC
CDR3 protein: CASRYGQAPPSEQYF

clone size: many
V gene: TRBV6-2/TRBV6-3
J gene: TRBJ2-1
D gene: NA
CDR3 DNA: TGTGCCAGCAGGGGCAATGAGCAGTTCTTC
CDR3 protein: CASRGNEQFF

clone size: few
V gene: TRBV9
J gene: TRBJ2-7
D gene: TRBD1
CDR3 DNA: TGTGCCAGCAGCGCCGGGACAGGGGGTTACGAGCAGTACTTC
CDR3 protein: CASSAGTGGYEQYF

clone size: many
V gene: TRBV20-1
J gene: TRBJ2-1
D gene: NA
CDR3 DNA: TGCAGCTCATACGAGCTATCATACAATGAGCAGTTCTTC
CDR3 protein: CSSYELSYNEQFF

clone size: few
V gene: TRBV12-3/TRBV12-4
J gene: TRBJ1-4
D gene: NA
CDR3 DNA: TGTGCCAGCAGTTTCGTCTTACAAAGTGAAAAACTGTTTTTT
CDR3 protein: CASSFVLQSEKLFF

clone size: many
V gene: TRBV10-3
J gene: TRBJ2-5
D gene: NA
CDR3 DNA: TGTGCCATCAGTGAGGATCTGCTGGAAGAGACCCAGTACTTC
CDR3 protein: CAISEDLLEETQYF

clone size: NA
V gene: TRBV5-1
J gene: TRBJ1-1
D gene: NA
CDR3 DNA: TGCGCCAGCAGCTTGGCATGGCAGAACACTGAAGCTTTCTTT
CDR3 protein: CASSLAWQNTEAFF

clone size: many
V gene: TRBV28
J gene: TRBJ1-2
D gene: NA
CDR3 DNA: TGTGCCAGCAGTTCCCCGGGACCGGTCTATGGCTACACCTTC
CDR3 protein: CASSSPGPVYGYTF

clone size: many
V gene: TRBV7-9
J gene: TRBJ1-1
D gene: NA
CDR3 DNA: TGTGCCAGCAGCATTCAGGAGAACACTGAAGCTTTCTTT
CDR3 protein: CASSIQENTEAFF

clone size: NA
V gene: TRBV12-3/TRBV12-4
J gene: TRBJ1-4
D gene: NA
CDR3 DNA: TGTGCCAGCAGTCGCAGTGAAAAACTGTTTTTT
CDR3 protein: CASSRSEKLFF

clone size: many
V gene: TRBV11-2
J gene: TRBJ2-2
D gene: NA
CDR3 DNA: TGTGCCAGCAGCTCTAGAAGGAGGCAGGCCACCGGGGAGCTGTTTTTT
CDR3 protein: CASSSRRRQATGELFF

clone size: many
V gene: TRBV7-6
J gene: TRBJ2-3
D gene: NA
CDR3 DNA: TGTGCCAGCAGCTTAGCGGGGGCAATAGGGAGCACAGATACGCAGTATTTT
CDR3 protein: CASSLAGAIGSTDTQYF

clone size: many
V gene: TRBV28
J gene: TRBJ2-7
D gene: NA
CDR3 DNA: TGTGCCAGCACCCCTCTCTGGGAATCCCGCTCAAGGAGCTCCTACGAGCAGTACTTC
CDR3 protein: CASTPLWESRSRSSYEQYF

clone size: NA
V gene: TRBV14
J gene: TRBJ2-5
D gene: NA
CDR3 DNA: TGTGCCAGCAGCCAAGATAGAGGAGAGACCCAGTACTTC
CDR3 protein: CASSQDRGETQYF

clone size: many
V gene: TRBV11-2
J gene: TRBJ1-5
D gene: NA
CDR3 DNA: TGTGCCAGCAGCTTAAGAAACAATCAGCCCCAGCATTTT
CDR3 protein: CASSLRNNQPQHF

clone size: many
V gene: TRBV11-2
J gene: TRBJ2-1
D gene: TRBD2
CDR3 DNA: TGTGCCAGCAGCATTAGAGGGGCTGGCGGGGGAGGCTATGAGCAGTTCTTC
CDR3 protein: CASSIRGAGGGGYEQFF